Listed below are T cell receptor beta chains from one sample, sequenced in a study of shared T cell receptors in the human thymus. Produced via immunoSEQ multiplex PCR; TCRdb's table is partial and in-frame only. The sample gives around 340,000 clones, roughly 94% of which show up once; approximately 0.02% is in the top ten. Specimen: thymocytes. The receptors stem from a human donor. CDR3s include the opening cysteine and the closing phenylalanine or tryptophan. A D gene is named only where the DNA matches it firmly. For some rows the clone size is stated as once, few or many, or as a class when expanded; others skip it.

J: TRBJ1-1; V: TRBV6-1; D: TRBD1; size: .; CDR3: CAGDSWNTEAFF; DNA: TGTGCCGGGGACAGTTGGAACACTGAAGCTTTCTTT
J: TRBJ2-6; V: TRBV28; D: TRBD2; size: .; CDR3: CASSLLLAGVPSGANVLTF; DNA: TGTGCCAGCAGTTTATTACTAGCGGGAGTTCCCTCTGGGGCCAACGTCCTGACTTTC
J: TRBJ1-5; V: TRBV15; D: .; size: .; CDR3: CATSRLKCGPLGDNQPQHF; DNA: TGTGCCACCAGCAGACTCAAATGTGGCCCGCTTGGCGACAATCAGCCCCAGCATTTT
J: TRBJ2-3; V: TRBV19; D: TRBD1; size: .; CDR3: CASSIVRPSGTGSTDTQYF; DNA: TGTGCCAGTAGTATAGTCCGGCCCTCCGGGACAGGGAGCACAGATACGCAGTATTTT
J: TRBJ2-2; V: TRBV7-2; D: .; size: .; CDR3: CASSLAQGLPNTGELFF; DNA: TGTGCCAGCAGCTTAGCGCAAGGCTTACCCAACACCGGGGAGCTGTTTTTT
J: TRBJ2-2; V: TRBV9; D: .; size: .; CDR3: CASTRTAGSTGELFF; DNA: TGTGCCAGCACCCGGACAGCCGGTTCGACCGGGGAGCTGTTTTTT
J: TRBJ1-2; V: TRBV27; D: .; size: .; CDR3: CASSGFRPGRNPHGYTF; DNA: TGTGCCAGCAGTGGGTTCAGACCGGGACGGAATCCCCATGGCTACACCTTC
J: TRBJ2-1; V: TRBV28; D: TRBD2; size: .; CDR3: CASSLGLAAYNEQFF; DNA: TGTGCCAGCAGTTTAGGACTAGCGGCCTACAATGAGCAGTTCTTC
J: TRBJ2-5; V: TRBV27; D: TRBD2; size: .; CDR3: CASSSGLAATAQYF; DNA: TGTGCCAGCAGTTCGGGACTAGCGGCTACGGCCCAGTACTTC
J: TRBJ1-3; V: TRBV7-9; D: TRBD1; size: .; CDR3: CASSRKKSRDSSSGNTIYF; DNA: TGTGCCAGCAGCCGTAAAAAGAGCCGGGACAGCAGCTCTGGAAACACCATATATTTT
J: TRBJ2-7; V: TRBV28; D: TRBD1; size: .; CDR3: CASSLTGTGSYEQYF; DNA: TGTGCCAGCAGTTTGACCGGGACAGGGTCTTACGAGCAGTACTTC
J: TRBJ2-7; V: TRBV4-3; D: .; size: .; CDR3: CASSQDRQATSYEQYF; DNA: TGCGCCAGCAGCCAAGACCGGCAGGCTACCTCCTACGAGCAGTACTTC
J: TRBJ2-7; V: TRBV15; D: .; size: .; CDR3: CATSRERSGTYEQYF; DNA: TGTGCCACCAGCAGAGAAAGGAGCGGAACCTACGAGCAGTACTTC
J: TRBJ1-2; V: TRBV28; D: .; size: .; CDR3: CASSVPKANYGYTF; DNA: TGTGCCAGCAGTGTTCCCAAGGCGAACTATGGCTACACCTTC
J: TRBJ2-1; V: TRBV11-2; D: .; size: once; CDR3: CASSLSGTPPTNEQFF; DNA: TGTGCCAGCAGCCTGTCCGGGACTCCCCCCACCAATGAGCAGTTCTTC
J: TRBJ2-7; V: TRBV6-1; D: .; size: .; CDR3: CASSEWGGISYEQYF; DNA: TGTGCCAGCAGTGAATGGGGGGGCATATCCTACGAGCAGTACTTC
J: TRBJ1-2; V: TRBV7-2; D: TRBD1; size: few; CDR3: CASSHGQGKNYGYTF; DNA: TGTGCCAGCAGCCATGGACAGGGAAAGAACTATGGCTACACCTTC
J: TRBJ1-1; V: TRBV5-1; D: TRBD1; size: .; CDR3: CASSLGKRTGGDFMNTEAFF; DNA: TGCGCCAGCAGCTTGGGGAAAAGGACAGGGGGCGATTTTATGAACACTGAAGCTTTCTTT
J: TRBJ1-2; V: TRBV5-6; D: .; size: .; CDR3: CASSWDGRARDYGYTF; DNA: TGTGCCAGCAGCTGGGATGGCAGGGCAAGGGACTATGGCTACACCTTC
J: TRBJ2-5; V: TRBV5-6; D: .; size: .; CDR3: CASSLDTQETQYF; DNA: TGTGCCAGCAGTCTCGACACCCAAGAGACCCAGTACTTC
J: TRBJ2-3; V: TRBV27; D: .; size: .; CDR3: CASSFNSFFTDTQYF; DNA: TGTGCCAGCAGTTTTAACAGTTTTTTCACAGATACGCAGTATTTT
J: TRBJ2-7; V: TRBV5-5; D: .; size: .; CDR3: CASIVQEGSYEQYF; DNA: TGTGCCAGCATCGTCCAGGAGGGATCCTACGAGCAGTACTTC
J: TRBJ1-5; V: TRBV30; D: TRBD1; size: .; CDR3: CAFDLPTGVQPQHF; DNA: TGTGCCTTCGACCTACCCACAGGGGTTCAGCCCCAGCATTTT
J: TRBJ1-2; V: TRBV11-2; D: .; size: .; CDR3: CASSLPRTGNYGYTF; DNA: TGTGCCAGCAGCTTACCCCGTACAGGGAACTATGGCTACACCTTC
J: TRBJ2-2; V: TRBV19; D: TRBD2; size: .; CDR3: CASSVSSGRGFGELFF; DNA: TGTGCCAGTAGTGTCTCTAGCGGGAGAGGGTTCGGGGAGCTGTTTTTT
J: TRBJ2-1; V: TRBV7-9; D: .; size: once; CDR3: CASSLGGRTDEQFF; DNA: TGTGCCAGCAGCTTAGGGGGCAGGACGGATGAGCAGTTCTTC
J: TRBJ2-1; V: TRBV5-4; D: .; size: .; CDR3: CASYGAGPHNEQFF; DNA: TGTGCCAGCTACGGCGCAGGGCCCCACAATGAGCAGTTCTTC
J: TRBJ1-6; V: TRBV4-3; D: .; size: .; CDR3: CASSQDLVNRGDGSPLHF; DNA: TGCGCCAGCAGCCAAGACCTCGTTAATCGGGGGGATGGTTCACCCCTCCACTTT
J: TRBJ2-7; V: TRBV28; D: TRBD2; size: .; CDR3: CASSFLGEGYEQYF; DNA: TGTGCCAGCAGTTTTTTGGGGGAGGGGTACGAGCAGTACTTC
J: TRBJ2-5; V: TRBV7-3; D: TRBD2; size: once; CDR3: CASSLGLAEETQYF; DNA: TGTGCCAGCAGCTTAGGACTAGCGGAAGAGACCCAGTACTTC
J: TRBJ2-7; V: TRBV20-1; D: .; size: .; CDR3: CSAKREQYF; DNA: TGCAGTGCTAAGCGCGAGCAGTACTTC
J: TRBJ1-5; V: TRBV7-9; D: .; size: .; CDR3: CASSLVRDTHSNQPQHF; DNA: TGTGCCAGCAGCTTAGTTCGGGACACCCATAGCAATCAGCCCCAGCATTTT
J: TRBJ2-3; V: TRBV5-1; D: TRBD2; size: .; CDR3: CASSWSSGPTDTQYF; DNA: TGCGCCAGCAGCTGGTCTAGCGGACCCACAGATACGCAGTATTTT
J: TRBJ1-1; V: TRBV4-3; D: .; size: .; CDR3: CASSQATDRNTEAFF; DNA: TGCGCCAGCAGCCAAGCGACAGACCGGAACACTGAAGCTTTCTTT
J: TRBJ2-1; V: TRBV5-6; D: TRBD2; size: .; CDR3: CASSLRLAGDDEQFF; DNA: TGTGCCAGCAGCTTGCGGCTAGCGGGAGACGATGAGCAGTTCTTC
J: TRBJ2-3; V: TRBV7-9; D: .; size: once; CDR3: CASSGGNECSTDTQYF; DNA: TGTGCCAGTTCCGGTGGGAATGAGTGTAGCACAGATACGCAGTATTTT
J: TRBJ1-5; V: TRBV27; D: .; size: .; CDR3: CASRLTGYQPQHF; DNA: TGTGCCAGCAGACTAACAGGGTATCAGCCCCAGCATTTT
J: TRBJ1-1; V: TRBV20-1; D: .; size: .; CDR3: CSARVTGEAFF; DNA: TGCAGTGCTAGGGTAACAGGAGAAGCTTTCTTT
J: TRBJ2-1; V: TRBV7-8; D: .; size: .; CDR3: CASTGTYYNEQFF; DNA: TGTGCCAGCACCGGGACATATTACAATGAGCAGTTCTTC
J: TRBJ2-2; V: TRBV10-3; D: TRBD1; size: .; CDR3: CAISESGTGGDTGELFF; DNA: TGTGCCATCAGTGAGTCCGGGACAGGGGGCGACACCGGGGAGCTGTTTTTT
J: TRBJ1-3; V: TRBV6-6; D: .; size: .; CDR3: CASSLQALSGNTIYF; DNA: TGTGCCAGCAGTCTACAGGCTCTCTCTGGAAACACCATATATTTT
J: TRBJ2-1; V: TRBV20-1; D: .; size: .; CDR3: CSAKGANEQFF; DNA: TGCAGTGCGAAGGGAGCCAATGAGCAGTTCTTC
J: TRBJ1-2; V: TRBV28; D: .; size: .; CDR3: CASSLRTDYGYTF; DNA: TGTGCCAGCAGTTTACGGACAGACTATGGCTACACCTTC
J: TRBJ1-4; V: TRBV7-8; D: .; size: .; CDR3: CASSLAGARDVGNEKLFF; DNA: TGTGCCAGCAGCTTAGCCGGGGCCAGGGATGTCGGTAATGAAAAACTGTTTTTT
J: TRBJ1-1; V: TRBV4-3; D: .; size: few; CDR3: CASSQDRGENTEAFF; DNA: TGCGCCAGCAGCCAAGATCGGGGGGAGAACACTGAAGCTTTCTTT
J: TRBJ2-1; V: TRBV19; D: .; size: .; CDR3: CASSICGIRGEGNNEQFF; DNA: TGTGCCAGTAGTATTTGCGGAATAAGGGGGGAGGGGAACAATGAGCAGTTCTTC
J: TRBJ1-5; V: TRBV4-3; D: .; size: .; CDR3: CASSLGTYSNQPQHF; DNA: TGCGCCAGCAGCTTGGGGACCTATAGCAATCAGCCCCAGCATTTT
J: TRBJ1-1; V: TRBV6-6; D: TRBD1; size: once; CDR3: CASSLSRDREAGAFF; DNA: TGTGCCAGCTCTCTGTCCCGGGACAGGGAAGCTGGAGCTTTCTTT
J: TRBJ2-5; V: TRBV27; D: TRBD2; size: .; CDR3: CASSPQKGGYQETQYF; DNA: TGTGCCAGCAGTCCCCAGAAGGGAGGGTACCAAGAGACCCAGTACTTC
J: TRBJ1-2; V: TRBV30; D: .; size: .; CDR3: CAWSVGGSYGYTF; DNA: TGTGCCTGGAGTGTAGGGGGGAGCTATGGCTACACCTTC
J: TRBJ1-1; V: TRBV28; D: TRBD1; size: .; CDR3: CASRDRQGLGTEAFF; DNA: TGTGCCAGCAGGGACCGACAGGGTTTAGGGACTGAAGCTTTCTTT
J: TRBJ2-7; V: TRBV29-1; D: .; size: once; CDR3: CSVFPTEAYEQYF; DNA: TGCAGCGTTTTCCCGACGGAAGCCTACGAGCAGTACTTC
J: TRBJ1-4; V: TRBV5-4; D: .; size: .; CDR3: CASSPGRPSEKLFF; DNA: TGTGCCAGCAGCCCGGGCCGGCCGAGTGAAAAACTGTTTTTT
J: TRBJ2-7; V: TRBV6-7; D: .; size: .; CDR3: CASSYPYKGSGNYEQYF; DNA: TGTGCCAGCAGTTACCCATACAAAGGTAGCGGAAACTACGAGCAGTACTTC
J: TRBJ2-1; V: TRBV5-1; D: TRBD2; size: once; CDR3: CASSFRLAGRRFF; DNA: TGCGCCAGCAGCTTCCGACTAGCGGGTCGTAGGTTCTTC